This T cell receptor (beta chain) was sequenced for a study of identical twins. Regarding the study as a whole: Whereas memory repertoires showed no such difference, abundant cord blood beta clonotypes carried fewer insertions.

Concerning this clonotype: Its antigen is unidentified.

Germline assignment: CDR1 MNHNS and CDR2 SASEGT. The CDR3 has 13 amino acids. Trimming took off 6 bases at V and 2 bases at J, with 10 bases between the two ends. TCRdb recomputed calls from the 5' RACE reads with MiXCR, one row per CDR3 protein. The table lists 250,000 or so distinct CDR3 sequences, approximately 7.8% of them singletons. Separately, the same data were catalogued under a study of yellow fever vaccine responses in identical twins. From that paper: The authors reported partly convergent, partly personalized vaccine responses in identical twins.

The chain has TRBV6-1 and TRBJ1-1; D not certain. Sequencing was done on a sample of CD8+ T cells sorted from blood. The sequence was collected from a woman younger than 35 in good health. The CDR3 DNA sequence: TGTGCCAGCAGCCTACGAAAAAACACTGAAGCTTTCTTT. Protein: CASSLRKNTEAFF.